This T cell receptor (beta chain) was retrieved from a study of tumor-infiltrating lymphocytes in primary liver carcinoma. RNA and DNA were co-extracted from about 19-30 mg of unsorted bulk tissue. The germline gives CDR1 SGHAT, CDR2 FQNNGV. This CDR3 region has 17 residues. From approximately 490 ng total RNA, TCR beta cDNA was generated with a primer in the constant region. Three nested multiplex PCR rounds, a slightly modified ARM-PCR, produced the libraries for TCR beta. Two initial PCR rounds of around 9 cycles each paired TRBV1-TRBV30 forward primers with a C-beta reverse primer. Each CDR3 protein is one row after TCRdb ran MiXCR on the multiplex PCR reads. The sample has approximately 120,000 distinct CDR3 sequences, under 65% seen once. In the case of this clonotype: A junction end diverges from the germline sequence, so it may reflect a read error.

The sample consisted of liver tumor tissue from sampling region 3. Subset meaning: tumor region T3, left-lateral pole. This TCR was sampled from a woman aged 60-75 years with primary liver carcinoma and hepatitis B virus infection. The J gene is TRBJ2-3, the V gene TRBV11-2; tentatively, D is TRBD2 (5 bases). This CDR3 is CASSLAIGRRSTDTRYF. DNA for the CDR3: TGTGCCAGCAGTTTAGCAATAGGGAGAAGGAGCACAGATACGCGGTATTTT.